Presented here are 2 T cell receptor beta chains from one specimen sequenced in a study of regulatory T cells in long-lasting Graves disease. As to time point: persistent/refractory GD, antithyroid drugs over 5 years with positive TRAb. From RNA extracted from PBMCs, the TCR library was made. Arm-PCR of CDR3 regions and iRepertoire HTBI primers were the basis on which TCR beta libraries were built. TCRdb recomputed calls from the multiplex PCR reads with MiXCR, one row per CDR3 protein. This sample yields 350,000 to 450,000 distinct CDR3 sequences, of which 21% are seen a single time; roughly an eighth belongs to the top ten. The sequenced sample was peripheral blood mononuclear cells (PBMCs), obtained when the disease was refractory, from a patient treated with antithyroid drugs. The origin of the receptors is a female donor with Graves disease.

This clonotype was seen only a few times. The CDR3 coding sequence is TGTGCCAGCAGCGTAAGGTGGCAGGAGACCCAGTACTTC. This encodes CASSVRWQETQYF. The chain is built from TRBV9 and TRBJ2-5, with D unresolved. The ends were cut back, 1 base at V and 5 bases at J, with 9 bases in the middle. Per germline, CDR1 SGDLS and CDR2 YYNGEE. The CDR3 runs 13 residues. The variable domain in full, with the rest retrieved from reference TRBV9 and TRBJ2-5, is DSGVTQTPKHLITATGQRVTLRCSPRSGDLSVYWYQQSLDQGLQFLIQYYNGEERAKGNILERFSAQQFPDLHSELNLSSLELGDSALYFCASSVRWQETQYFGPGTRLLVL.

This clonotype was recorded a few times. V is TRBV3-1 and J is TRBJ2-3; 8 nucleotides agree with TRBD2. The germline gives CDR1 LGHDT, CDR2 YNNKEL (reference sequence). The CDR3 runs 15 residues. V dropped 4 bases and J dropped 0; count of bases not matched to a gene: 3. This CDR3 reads CASSPLAASTDTQYF. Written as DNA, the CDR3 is TGTGCCAGCAGCCCACTAGCGGCTAGCACAGATACGCAGTATTTT.